This TCR beta chain was recovered during a study of cytomegalovirus exposure and HLA in healthy donors. Looking at the study overall: Early released data had tens of millions of unique TCRs, all coming from HLA-typed donors.

Vbeta (60) and Jbeta (13) primers were used in the PCR. Clones were read by immunoSEQ multiplex PCR, and TCRdb kept only the in-frame ones, dropping some. Here the sample spans around 86,000 clones, roughly 79% being singletons. The CDR3 spans 14 residues. The ends were cut back, 2 bases at V and 1 base at J, with 5 bases in the middle. The germline V gene encodes CDR1 LNHDA and CDR2 SQIVND (reference sequence). This chain joins TRBV19 and TRBJ2-2; unclear D gene. This clonotype originated in a female donor in good health and CMV-seronegative. What was sequenced was PBMCs. CDR3 bases: TGTGCCAGTAGTATATTCGGGAACACCGGGGAGCTGTTTTTT. This codes for CASSIFGNTGELFF.